These 29 T cell receptor beta chains were all obtained from the same sample, sequenced in a study of blood T cell repertoires in COVID-19. Profiling relied on immunoSEQ multiplex PCR, and the TCRdb table lists in-frame clones only, not all of them. There are 90,000 to 100,000 clones in the sample; roughly 82% occur only once, and approximately 10% lies in the top ten. The sequenced material came from peripheral blood. The receptors were gathered from a man between 65 and 85 years old with active or convalescent COVID-19.

The V gene is TRBV29-1, the J gene TRBJ2-7; 10 nucleotides agree with TRBD1. With V trimmed by 6 bases and J by 0 bases, 8 bases remained unmatched. The CDR3 is 15 residues long. Germline V gives CDR1 SQVTM, CDR2 ANQGSEA. The CDR3 loop reads CSVPRGTGASYEQYF. For the CDR3, the DNA is TGCAGCGTCCCCCGAGGGACAGGGGCCTCCTACGAGCAGTACTTC.

The V and J genes are TRBV19 and TRBJ2-1; 9 bases map to TRBD2. The CDR3 covers 15 residues. The V and J ends lost 6 bases and 3 bases, in that order; junction bases with no gene match: 6. In germline, CDR1 is LNHDA, CDR2 SQIVND (reference sequence). The CDR3 here is CASSSGLAHYNEQFF. DNA of the CDR3: TGTGCCAGTAGCTCGGGACTAGCTCACTACAATGAGCAGTTCTTC.

The chain is built from TRBV5-5 and TRBJ2-5; D may be TRBD2 (6 bases). The length of the CDR3 is 13 residues. Germline CDR1 reads SGHKS; CDR2 reads YYEKEE (reference sequence). V lost 4 bases and J 2 bases, leaving 9 bases between the germline ends. For the CDR3, the DNA is TGTGCCAGCAGCCGGGGACTTCAAGAGACCCAGTACTTC. The encoded protein is CASSRGLQETQYF.

The rearrangement uses TRBV6-2 or TRBV6-3 and TRBJ2-1, with a weak D call TRBD2 (6 bases). Germline V gives CDR1 MNHEY, CDR2 SVGEGT. V lost 4 bases, J lost 7 bases, and 11 bases lay in between. This CDR3 has 13 residues. The CDR3 DNA reads TGTGCCAGCAGTTCCGCCCTAGCGAATGAGCAGTTCTTC. Residues: CASSSALANEQFF.

The J gene is TRBJ2-2, the V gene TRBV5-1; possible D gene TRBD2, 6 bases. Germline CDR1 reads SGHRS; CDR2 reads YFSETQ. CDR3 size: 14 residues. Deletions cut 7 bases from V and 5 bases from J, with 15 bases between. CDR3 sequence: CASSPRRGTGELFF. The DNA of the CDR3 is TGCGCCAGCTCACCTCGCCGGGGGACCGGGGAGCTGTTTTTT.

This sequence joins TRBV27 and TRBJ2-7, with D tentatively TRBD1 (5 bases). V lost 6 bases and J 3 bases, leaving 21 bases between the germline ends. CDR1 is MNHEY and CDR2 is SMNVEV in the germline V gene (reference sequence). This CDR3 contains 16 residues. The CDR3 region has the DNA TGTGCCAGCAGGCAGGGTCCGCAAGGATTGGTCTACGAGCAGTACTTC. Its protein is CASRQGPQGLVYEQYF.

The chain is built from TRBV6-1 and TRBJ1-2, with 7 nucleotides matching TRBD1. The CDR3 covers 15 residues. Per germline, CDR1 MNHNS and CDR2 SASEGT. After removal of 2 bases from V and 4 bases from J, the junction contained 7 bases not matched to a gene. The CDR3 DNA is TGTGCCAGCAGTGAAAGACAGGGTTCTTTCTATGGCTACACCTTC. This gives the protein CASSERQGSFYGYTF.

For this clone: One junction end disagrees with the germline gene, perhaps due to a read error. This CDR3 is also generated by other DNA sequences in the sample. V gene TRBV19 combines with J gene TRBJ2-5; TRBD2 aligns across 10 bases. This CDR3 comprises 16 residues. From germline, CDR1 is LNHDA and CDR2 SQIVND (reference sequence). The CDR3 here is CASSPSSGGPQETQYF. The CDR3 DNA reads TGTGCTAGTAGTCCGTCTAGCGGGGGCCCCCAAGAGACCCAGTACTTC.

The CDR3 DNA reads TGTGCCAGTAAAGTTATCGGGGGAAACACCGGGGAGCTGTTTTTT. This gives the protein CASKVIGGNTGELFF. The V gene is TRBV19, the J gene TRBJ2-2; a possible D gene is TRBD2 (6 bases). V was cut by 7 bases and J by 2 bases, with 14 bases left in between. The CDR3 contains 15 residues. Germline loops: CDR1 LNHDA, CDR2 SQIVND (reference sequence).

The chain has TRBV5-1 and TRBJ1-4; the match to TRBD1 covers 7 bases. This CDR3 contains 17 residues. V was pared by 4 bases and J by 8 bases, with 17 bases of the junction left unmatched. Germline lookup yields CDR1 SGHRS and CDR2 YFSETQ. The CDR3 sequence is CASSTGQDLRVGEKLFF. The CDR3 nucleotides read TGCGCCAGCAGCACTGGACAGGATCTTAGGGTTGGAGAAAAACTGTTTTTT.

This rearrangement joins TRBV5-1 to TRBJ2-7, with TRBD1 as a possible D gene (6 bases). Germline loops: CDR1 SGHRS, CDR2 YFSETQ. The CDR3 has 14 amino acids. V was trimmed by 2 bases and J by 1 base, leaving 10 bases between them. The CDR3 DNA reads TGCGCCAGCAGCTTCCAGGGGCCATCCTACGAGCAGTACTTC. Its protein product is CASSFQGPSYEQYF.

This sequence joins TRBV2 and TRBJ2-7; a possible D gene is TRBD1 (5 bases). There are 14 residues in the CDR3. V lost 0 bases to trimming and J lost 3 bases, with 9 bases between them. Germline loops: CDR1 SNHLY, CDR2 FYNNEI. Here the CDR3 reads CASSEAPGIYEQYF. The CDR3 DNA is TGTGCCAGCAGTGAAGCGCCAGGGATCTACGAGCAGTACTTC.

This rearrangement joins TRBV18 to TRBJ2-3; D may be TRBD2 (6 bases). Per germline, CDR1 KGHSH and CDR2 LQKENI. V lost 3 bases and J 4 bases, leaving 17 bases between the germline ends. The length of the CDR3 is 16 residues. CDR3 bases: TGTGCCAGCTCACCTCGAGAACTCGGGGGAGCAGATACGCAGTATTTT. Translation: CASSPRELGGADTQYF.

This clone was seen only a few times. The chain carries TRBV10-2 and TRBJ2-7, with 7 bases lining up with TRBD2. The CDR3 spans 15 residues. Trimming at V came to 0 bases and at J to 4 bases, leaving 6 bases not matched to a gene. Germline values: CDR1 WSHSY, CDR2 SAAADI. The chain's CDR3 is CASSESSGAGYEQYF. CDR3 nucleotides: TGCGCCAGCAGTGAGTCGAGCGGGGCAGGGTACGAGCAGTACTTC.

The chain has TRBV3-1 (or the pseudogene TRBV3-2) and TRBJ1-1; a weak D match, TRBD1 (5 bases). Germline values: CDR1 LGHDT, CDR2 YNNKEL (reference sequence). This CDR3 comprises 11 residues. V was cut by 4 bases and J by 9 bases, with 9 bases left in between. The chain's CDR3 is CASSLQAQAFF. The CDR3 DNA follows: TGTGCCAGCAGCCTACAGGCCCAAGCTTTCTTT.

The rearrangement links TRBV5-1 to TRBJ2-5; 12 nucleotides align to TRBD2. V gave up 6 bases and J gave up 6 bases; unmatched junction bases: 6. The CDR3 totals 14 residues. CDR1 SGHRS and CDR2 YFSETQ come from the germline V gene. The CDR3 protein is CASTPSGGGQTQYF. In DNA form, the CDR3 reads TGCGCCAGCACCCCTAGCGGGGGGGGACAGACCCAGTACTTC. Full variable domain (rest looked up from reference TRBV5-1 and TRBJ2-5): KAGVTQTPRYLIKTRGQQVTLSCSPISGHRSVSWYQQTPGQGLQFLFEYFSETQRNKGNFPGRFSGRQFSNSRSEMNVSTLELGDSALYLCASTPSGGGQTQYFGPGTRLLVL.

This clone was observed a few times. V usage is TRBV4-1 and J usage is TRBJ2-2, with 10 bases identical to TRBD1. This CDR3 has 16 amino acids. Germline lookup yields CDR1 MGHRA and CDR2 YSYEKL. With 0 bases clipped from V and 6 bases from J, the junction kept 4 bases outside the gene matches. The CDR3 region has the DNA TGCGCCAGCAGCCAAGAAGGGACAGGGGTGCCCGGGGAGCTGTTTTTT. Translating it yields CASSQEGTGVPGELFF.

The chain employs TRBV30 and TRBJ1-1; D is perhaps TRBD1 (5 bases). The length of the CDR3 is 14 residues. CDR1 is GTSNPN, CDR2 SVGIG, per germline (reference sequence). V lost 3 bases and J lost 4, with 15 bases in between. The CDR3 DNA is TGTGCCTGGAGAGTGCAGGGAATGAGCACTGAAGCTTTCTTT. It encodes CAWRVQGMSTEAFF.

The gene calls are TRBV5-5 and TRBJ1-2, with D tentatively TRBD1 (5 bases). V was cut by 0 bases and J by 2 bases, with 5 bases left in between. Germline V gene lookup returns CDR1 SGHKS and CDR2 YYEKEE (reference sequence). This CDR3 contains 13 residues. CDR3 nucleotide sequence: TGTGCCAGCAGCTTGGCAGGGAACTATGGCTACACCTTC. The encoded protein is CASSLAGNYGYTF.

The chain employs TRBV27 and TRBJ2-1; tentatively, D is TRBD1 (6 bases). Trimming removed 5 bases at V and 3 bases at J, with 8 bases between. The length of the CDR3 is 13 residues. The V gene's germline CDR1 is MNHEY and CDR2 SMNVEV (reference sequence). The CDR3 region is CASSTDSYNEQFF. CDR3 DNA sequence: TGTGCCAGCAGTACGGACAGCTACAATGAGCAGTTCTTC.

The chain joins TRBV7-2 to TRBJ2-3; D is possibly TRBD1 (6 bases). The CDR3 covers 14 residues. Trimming left V 5 bases short and J 1 base short, with 10 bases between. The germline gives CDR1 SGHTA, CDR2 FQGNSA. This CDR3 is CASSVSGGTDTQYF. CDR3 DNA: TGTGCCAGCAGCGTTTCAGGGGGCACAGATACGCAGTATTTT.

A few counts support this clone. The chain employs TRBV6-5 and TRBJ1-2; 7 bases match TRBD1. CDR3 length: 16 amino acids. The germline gives CDR1 MNHEY, CDR2 SVGAGI. V shed 0 bases, J shed 6 bases, and the junction held 10 bases outside the gene matches. The CDR3 sequence is CASSYSIGTGVDGYTF. CDR3 DNA sequence: TGTGCCAGCAGTTACTCGATTGGAACAGGGGTGGATGGCTACACCTTC.

The J gene is TRBJ1-6, the V gene TRBV6-5; D might be TRBD1 (6 bases). CDR3 length: 16 residues. Trimming left V 0 bases short and J 7 bases short, with 13 bases between. Germline CDR1 MNHEY, CDR2 SVGAGI. CDR3 in amino acids: CASSYSIHRENSPLHF. CDR3 coding DNA: TGTGCCAGCAGTTACTCGATCCACAGGGAGAATTCACCCCTCCACTTT.

The chain has TRBV10-3 and TRBJ2-7; the D is unclear. Trimming removed 0 bases at V and 2 bases at J, with 5 bases between. CDR3 length equals 13 residues. Germline lookup yields CDR1 ENHRY and CDR2 SYGVKD. CDR3 protein: CAISESTTYEQYF. CDR3 DNA: TGTGCCATCAGTGAGTCGACAACCTACGAGCAGTACTTC.

As regards this clone: At the DNA level, this CDR3 is encoded by other sequences in the same sample as well. The gene calls are TRBV29-1 and TRBJ1-5; 7 bases are shared with TRBD1. The germline gives CDR1 SQVTM, CDR2 ANQGSEA. The CDR3 consists of 13 residues. Unmatched junction bases numbered 8, after V lost 6 bases and J lost 6 bases. Here the CDR3 reads CSVATGVGQPQHF. CDR3 DNA: TGCAGCGTAGCTACAGGGGTAGGTCAGCCCCAGCATTTT.

This clone was observed a handful of times. The chain has TRBV5-1 and TRBJ2-1; D remains unclear. V was clipped by 4 bases and J by 5 bases, with 4 bases between them. Germline V gives CDR1 SGHRS, CDR2 YFSETQ. The length of the CDR3 is 11 residues. This CDR3 reads CASSQDNEQFF. The CDR3 DNA reads as TGCGCCAGCAGCCAGGACAATGAGCAGTTCTTC.

The V call is TRBV2, the J call TRBJ2-3, with TRBD2 identical over 11 bases. Trimming at V came to 5 bases and at J to 3 bases, leaving 7 bases not matched to a gene. The germline CDR1 and CDR2 sequences are SNHLY and FYNNEI. The CDR3 has 16 amino acids. For the CDR3, the DNA is TGTGCCAGCAGTACTAGACTAGCGGGGATGACAGATACGCAGTATTTT. Translation gives CASSTRLAGMTDTQYF.

The chain combines TRBV5-1 with TRBJ1-2, with TRBD1 as a possible D gene (5 bases). The CDR3 loop spans 14 amino acids. V shed 5 bases and J shed 0 bases, with 11 bases lying between them. Germline CDR1 SGHRS, CDR2 YFSETQ. For the CDR3, the DNA is TGCGCCAGCAGTCACGACAGTCCTAACTATGGCTACACCTTC. It specifies CASSHDSPNYGYTF.

Of note for this clone: Germline and junction disagree at one end, which may indicate a read error. Other DNA sequences in the same sample also yield this CDR3. The genes are TRBV5-1 and TRBJ1-2; the match to TRBD1 covers 7 bases. Germline V gene sequence: CDR1 SGHRS, CDR2 YFSETQ. This CDR3 contains 16 residues. In DNA form, the CDR3 reads TGCGCCAGCAGTTTGGTTCCGGGACAGACGACGTATGGCTACACCTTC. It codes for CASSLVPGQTTYGYTF.